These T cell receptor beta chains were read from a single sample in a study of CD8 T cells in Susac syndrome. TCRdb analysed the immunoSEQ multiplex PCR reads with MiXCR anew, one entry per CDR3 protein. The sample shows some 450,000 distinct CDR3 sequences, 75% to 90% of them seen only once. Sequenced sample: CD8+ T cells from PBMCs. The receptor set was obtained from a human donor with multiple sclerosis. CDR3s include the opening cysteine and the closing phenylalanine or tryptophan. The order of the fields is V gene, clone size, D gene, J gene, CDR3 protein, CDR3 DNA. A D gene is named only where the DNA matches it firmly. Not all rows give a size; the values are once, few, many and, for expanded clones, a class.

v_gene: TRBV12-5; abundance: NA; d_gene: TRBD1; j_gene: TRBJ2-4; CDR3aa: CASGLVGWDRGHGVAKNIQYF; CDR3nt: TGTGCTAGTGGTTTGGTAGGCTGGGACAGGGGGCATGGGGTAGCCAAAAACATTCAGTACTTC
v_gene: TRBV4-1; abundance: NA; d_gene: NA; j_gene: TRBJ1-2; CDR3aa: CASSQGPELGGYTF; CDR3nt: TGCGCCAGCAGCCAAGGACCAGAGCTCGGTGGCTACACCTTC
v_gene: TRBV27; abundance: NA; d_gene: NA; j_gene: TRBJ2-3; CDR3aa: CASSPYLADLNRDTQYF; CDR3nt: TGTGCCAGCAGTCCGTACTTAGCCGACCTGAACAGAGATACGCAGTATTTT
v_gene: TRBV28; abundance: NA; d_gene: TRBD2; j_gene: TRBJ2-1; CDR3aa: CASSREGGALNEQFF; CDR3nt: TGTGCCAGCAGTCGGGAGGGTGGGGCCCTTAATGAGCAGTTCTTC
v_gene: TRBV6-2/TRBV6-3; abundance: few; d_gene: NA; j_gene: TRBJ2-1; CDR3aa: CASSYLASEQFF; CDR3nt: TGTGCCAGCAGTTACTTGGCGAGTGAGCAGTTCTTC
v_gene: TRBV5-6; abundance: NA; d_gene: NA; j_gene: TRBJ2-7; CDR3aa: CASSLAVQGWTYEQYF; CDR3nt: TGTGCCAGCAGCTTGGCCGTTCAGGGGTGGACCTACGAGCAGTACTTC
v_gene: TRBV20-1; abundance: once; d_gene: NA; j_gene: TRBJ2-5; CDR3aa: CSARDRRRNHPTQYF; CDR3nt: TGCAGTGCTAGAGACCGAAGGCGGAACCACCCGACCCAGTACTTC
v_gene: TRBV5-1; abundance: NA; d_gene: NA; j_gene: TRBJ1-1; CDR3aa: CASSFWGRPLKTFF; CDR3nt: TGCGCCAGCAGCTTTTGGGGAAGACCGCTTAAAACTTTCTTT
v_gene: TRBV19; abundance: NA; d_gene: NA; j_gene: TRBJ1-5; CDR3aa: CASSDAGNQPQHF; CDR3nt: TGTGCCAGTAGTGATGCAGGGAATCAGCCCCAGCATTTT
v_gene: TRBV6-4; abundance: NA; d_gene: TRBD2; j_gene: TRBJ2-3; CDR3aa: CASSALAGRSDTQYF; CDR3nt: TGTGCCAGCAGTGCCCTAGCGGGGAGGTCAGATACGCAGTATTTT
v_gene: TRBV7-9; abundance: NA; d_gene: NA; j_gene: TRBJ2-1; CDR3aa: CASSKGNNEQFF; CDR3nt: TGTGCCAGCTCTAAGGGAAACAATGAGCAGTTCTTC
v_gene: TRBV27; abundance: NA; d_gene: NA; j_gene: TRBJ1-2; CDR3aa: CASLSLQGQYSNYGYTF; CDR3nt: TGTGCCAGCCTTAGCCTCCAGGGCCAGTACTCTAACTATGGCTACACCTTC
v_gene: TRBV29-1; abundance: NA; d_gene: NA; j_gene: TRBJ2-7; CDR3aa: CSALQGSLGEQYF; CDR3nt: TGCAGCGCCCTACAGGGCTCCTTGGGGGAGCAGTACTTC
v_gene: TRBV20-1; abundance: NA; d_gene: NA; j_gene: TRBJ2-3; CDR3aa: CSASSGDTQYF; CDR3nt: TGCAGTGCTAGCTCCGGAGATACGCAGTATTTT
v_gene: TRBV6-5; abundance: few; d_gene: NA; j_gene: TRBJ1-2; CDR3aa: CASSYVVGGGNGYTF; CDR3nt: TGTGCCAGCAGTTACGTGGTCGGAGGGGGAAATGGCTACACCTTC
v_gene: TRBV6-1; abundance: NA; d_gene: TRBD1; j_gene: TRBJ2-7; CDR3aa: CASSGLTGAEQYF; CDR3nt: TGTGCCAGCAGTGGGTTGACAGGGGCCGAGCAGTACTTC
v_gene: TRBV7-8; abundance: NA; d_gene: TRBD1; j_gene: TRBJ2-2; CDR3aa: CASSGRDSVTGELFF; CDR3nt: TGTGCCAGCAGCGGCCGGGACAGCGTAACCGGGGAGCTGTTTTTT
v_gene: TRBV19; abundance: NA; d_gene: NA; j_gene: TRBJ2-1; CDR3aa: CASEGQPSYNEQFF; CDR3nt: TGTGCCAGCGAGGGGCAGCCCTCCTACAATGAGCAGTTCTTC
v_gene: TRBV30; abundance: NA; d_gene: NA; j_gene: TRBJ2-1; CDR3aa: CAWSDRERGGSYNEQFF; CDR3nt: TGTGCCTGGAGTGACAGAGAGAGGGGTGGCTCCTACAATGAGCAGTTCTTC
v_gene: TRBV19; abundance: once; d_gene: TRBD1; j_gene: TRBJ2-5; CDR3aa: CASSTGQYQETQYF; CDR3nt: TGTGCCAGTAGTACGGGACAGTACCAAGAGACCCAGTACTTC
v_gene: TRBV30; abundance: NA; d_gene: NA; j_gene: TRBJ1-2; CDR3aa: CAWSGIGRFGGYTF; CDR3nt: TGTGCCTGGAGTGGCATAGGGCGGTTTGGTGGCTACACCTTC